The rows below give T cell receptor beta chains drawn from one sample of a study of OX40 agonist ivuxolimab in advanced cancers. Measured with immunoSEQ multiplex PCR; TCRdb has only the in-frame clones, and not every one. The repertoire holds over 50,000 clones, with over 80% as singletons. The material was CD4+ or CD8+ T cells sorted from blood, obtained in a trial of the OX40 agonist ivuxolimab. The receptors were gathered from an adult with an advanced solid tumor such as melanoma, head and neck, liver or kidney cancer. Both conserved end residues are part of each CDR3. The D gene is left open where the match is weak. Clone size, where shown, is once, few, many, or a class for clones that have expanded.

j_call clone_size cdr3_length d_call v_call cdr3_aa cdr3_nt
TRBJ1-5 few 13 NA TRBV15 CATSRHQGQPQHF TGTGCCACCAGCAGACATCAGGGTCAGCCCCAGCATTTT
TRBJ2-3 once 17 TRBD1 TRBV13 CASSPAQRGRGTDTQYF TGTGCCAGCAGCCCGGCGCAGAGGGGGCGAGGCACAGATACGCAGTATTTT
TRBJ2-5 NA 11 NA TRBV28 CASSSRETQYF TGTGCCAGCAGTTCGAGGGAGACCCAGTACTTC
TRBJ2-7 few 13 TRBD1 TRBV5-1 CASSDPDRGEQYF TGCGCCAGCAGCGACCCAGACAGGGGCGAGCAGTACTTC
TRBJ2-5 NA 16 TRBD2 TRBV7-2 CASSGRSAGGPQTQYF TGTGCCAGCAGCGGAAGGTCAGCGGGGGGGCCTCAGACCCAGTACTTC
TRBJ1-3 NA 15 NA TRBV6-5 CASSYSAASGNTIYF TGTGCCAGCAGTTACTCCGCAGCCTCTGGAAACACCATATATTTT
TRBJ1-6 NA 16 NA TRBV11-3 CASSPSEGAYNSPLHF TGTGCCAGCAGCCCAAGTGAGGGAGCCTATAATTCACCCCTCCACTTT
TRBJ2-7 few 13 TRBD2 TRBV27 CASSSLAAYEQYF TGTGCCAGCAGTTCTCTAGCGGCCTACGAGCAGTACTTC
TRBJ2-1 few 15 NA TRBV5-1 CASSLGAGWTNEQFF TGCGCCAGCAGCTTGGGGGCGGGTTGGACGAATGAGCAGTTCTTC
TRBJ1-6 NA 17 NA TRBV18 CASSPTAQGLDNSPLHF TGTGCCAGCTCACCGACGGCACAGGGCCTCGATAATTCACCCCTCCACTTT
TRBJ2-7 few 16 TRBD2 TRBV18 CASSPPGLAGVGEQYF TGTGCCAGCTCACCACCTGGGCTAGCGGGGGTCGGCGAGCAGTACTTC
TRBJ2-6 NA 16 NA TRBV27 CASPPRGGSGANVLTF TGTGCCAGCCCACCCAGGGGGGGCTCTGGGGCCAACGTCCTGACTTTC
TRBJ1-6 NA 14 NA TRBV19 CASRGTDYNSPLHF TGTGCCAGTAGAGGCACAGACTATAATTCACCCCTCCACTTT
TRBJ1-2 NA 16 NA TRBV7-8 CASSLGKGRESYGYTF TGTGCCAGCAGCTTAGGAAAAGGCAGGGAGAGCTATGGCTACACCTTC
TRBJ1-4 few 16 NA TRBV7-8 CASSLAWRGSQEKLFF TGTGCCAGCAGCTTAGCGTGGCGGGGCTCGCAGGAAAAACTGTTTTTT
TRBJ2-1 NA 14 TRBD1 TRBV6-5 CASRTTGGRNEQFF TGTGCCAGCAGAACAACAGGGGGTAGGAATGAGCAGTTCTTC
TRBJ2-1 NA 18 TRBD2 TRBV5-6 CASSFGLAGGRTYNEQFF TGTGCCAGCAGCTTCGGACTAGCGGGGGGCCGTACCTACAATGAGCAGTTCTTC
TRBJ1-6 NA 15 TRBD1 TRBV19 CASSMGQGINSPLHF TGTGCCAGTAGTATGGGACAGGGGATTAATTCACCCCTCCACTTT
TRBJ1-2 NA 11 NA TRBV6-6 CASSHDYGYTF TGTGCCAGCAGCCACGACTATGGCTACACCTTC
TRBJ1-1 NA 16 NA TRBV7-2 CASSLSPNAGNTEAFF TGTGCCAGCAGCTTAAGTCCCAACGCTGGGAACACTGAAGCTTTCTTT
TRBJ2-1 NA 14 TRBD1 TRBV10-3 CAIPPGQGQGEQFF TGTGCCATACCCCCGGGACAGGGGCAAGGTGAGCAGTTCTTC
TRBJ2-5 NA 13 NA TRBV5-6 CASSIQGQETQYF TGTGCCAGCAGCATACAGGGCCAAGAGACCCAGTACTTC
TRBJ1-1 NA 16 NA TRBV6-6 CASSLGALRENTEAFF TGTGCCAGCAGTTTGGGGGCCCTTCGGGAGAACACTGAAGCTTTCTTT
TRBJ2-7 NA 15 NA TRBV5-5 CASSLASGRLYEQYF TGTGCCAGCAGCTTGGCGTCGGGACGCCTCTACGAGCAGTACTTC
TRBJ2-1 once 14 NA TRBV10-3 CAISDSQTNNEQFF TGTGCCATCAGTGACAGTCAGACGAACAATGAGCAGTTCTTC
TRBJ1-2 NA 11 NA TRBV5-6 CASSRRIDYTF TGTGCCAGCAGCCGCCGTATAGACTACACCTTC
TRBJ2-2 once 16 TRBD2 TRBV5-1 CASSSSGGAGTGELFF TGCGCCAGCAGCTCCAGCGGGGGCGCGGGCACCGGGGAGCTGTTTTTT
TRBJ2-7 NA 13 NA TRBV28 CASSRNQGYEQYF TGTGCCAGCAGTCGCAACCAGGGGTACGAGCAGTACTTC
TRBJ2-7 NA 13 NA TRBV6-5 CASGAAFSYEQYF TGTGCCAGCGGAGCGGCGTTCTCCTACGAGCAGTACTTC
TRBJ2-7 NA 19 TRBD2 TRBV7-8 CASSPWRVASGVRFYEQYF TGTGCCAGCAGCCCCTGGAGGGTGGCTAGCGGCGTGAGGTTTTACGAGCAGTACTTC
TRBJ2-5 NA 10 NA TRBV20-1 CSGGGETQYF TGCAGTGGGGGAGGAGAGACCCAGTACTTC
TRBJ2-5 NA 16 NA TRBV11-1 CASSFGRGRYQETQYF TGTGCCAGCAGCTTCGGGCGGGGCCGGTACCAAGAGACCCAGTACTTC
TRBJ2-3 NA 16 TRBD1 TRBV30 CAWSKAGTGDTDTQYF TGTGCCTGGAGTAAAGCCGGGACAGGAGACACAGATACGCAGTATTTT
TRBJ1-6 few 16 NA TRBV7-9 CASSLVHGDVSSPLHF TGTGCCAGCAGCTTGGTACATGGGGATGTGAGTTCACCCCTCCACTTT
TRBJ2-1 NA 13 NA TRBV7-2 CASSLVLGSYELF TGTGCCAGCAGCTTAGTACTGGGCAGCTACGAGCTCTTC
TRBJ2-3 NA 17 NA TRBV5-8 CASSNLRLSGSTDTQYF TGTGCCAGCAGCAATCTACGACTAAGCGGGTCCACAGATACGCAGTATTTT
TRBJ2-1 few 16 TRBD2 TRBV7-2 CASSSSGGASYNEQFF TGTGCCAGCAGCTCTAGCGGGGGGGCGTCCTACAATGAGCAGTTCTTC
TRBJ2-5 NA 17 NA TRBV5-4 CASSPERRAPIQETQYF TGTGCCAGCAGCCCGGAGAGGCGGGCCCCAATCCAAGAGACCCAGTACTTC
TRBJ1-2 NA 13 NA TRBV6-1 CASSVESNYGYTF TGTGCCAGCAGTGTAGAGTCAAACTATGGCTACACCTTC
TRBJ1-3 many 15 NA TRBV18 CASTSTDPSGNTIYF TGTGCCAGCACGTCGACAGACCCCTCTGGAAACACCATATATTTT
TRBJ2-7 NA 15 NA TRBV18 CASSPIDGGPGEQYF TGTGCCAGCTCCCCTATTGACGGGGGACCGGGAGAGCAGTACTTC
TRBJ2-3 NA 16 TRBD2 TRBV10-3 CAISESSGLGTDTQYF TGTGCCATCAGTGAGTCCTCCGGACTAGGCACAGATACGCAGTATTTT
TRBJ2-7 NA 15 NA TRBV7-2 CASSLGADRLDEQYF TGTGCCAGCAGCTTAGGAGCGGACCGCCTTGACGAGCAGTACTTC
TRBJ2-7 NA 12 NA TRBV18 CASSRPHYEQYF TGTGCCAGCTCGCGACCACACTACGAGCAGTACTTC
TRBJ1-3 NA 15 NA TRBV28 CASTDRWSSGNTIYF TGTGCCTCAACCGACAGGTGGTCATCTGGAAACACCATATATTTT
TRBJ2-7 NA 16 NA TRBV7-6 CASSAWTDISSYEQYF TGTGCCAGCAGCGCCTGGACAGACATAAGCTCCTACGAGCAGTACTTC
TRBJ2-7 NA 16 TRBD2 TRBV28 CASSSPSAGVSYEQYF TGTGCCAGCAGTTCCCCTTCCGCGGGGGTTTCCTACGAGCAGTACTTC
TRBJ1-3 NA 13 NA TRBV30 CAFHRDLSNTIYF TGTGCCTTCCACAGGGATCTATCAAACACCATATATTTT
TRBJ1-2 NA 15 TRBD1 TRBV28 CASSLLSQGERGYTF TGTGCCAGCAGTTTGCTAAGCCAGGGGGAACGAGGCTACACCTTC
TRBJ1-1 NA 13 NA TRBV5-1 CASSAEGDTEAFF TGCGCCAGCAGCGCGGAGGGGGACACTGAAGCTTTCTTT
TRBJ2-7 NA 18 NA TRBV7-8 CASSPYRAAGRSSYEQYF TGTGCCAGCAGCCCGTACAGGGCAGCGGGGCGTAGCTCCTACGAGCAGTACTTC